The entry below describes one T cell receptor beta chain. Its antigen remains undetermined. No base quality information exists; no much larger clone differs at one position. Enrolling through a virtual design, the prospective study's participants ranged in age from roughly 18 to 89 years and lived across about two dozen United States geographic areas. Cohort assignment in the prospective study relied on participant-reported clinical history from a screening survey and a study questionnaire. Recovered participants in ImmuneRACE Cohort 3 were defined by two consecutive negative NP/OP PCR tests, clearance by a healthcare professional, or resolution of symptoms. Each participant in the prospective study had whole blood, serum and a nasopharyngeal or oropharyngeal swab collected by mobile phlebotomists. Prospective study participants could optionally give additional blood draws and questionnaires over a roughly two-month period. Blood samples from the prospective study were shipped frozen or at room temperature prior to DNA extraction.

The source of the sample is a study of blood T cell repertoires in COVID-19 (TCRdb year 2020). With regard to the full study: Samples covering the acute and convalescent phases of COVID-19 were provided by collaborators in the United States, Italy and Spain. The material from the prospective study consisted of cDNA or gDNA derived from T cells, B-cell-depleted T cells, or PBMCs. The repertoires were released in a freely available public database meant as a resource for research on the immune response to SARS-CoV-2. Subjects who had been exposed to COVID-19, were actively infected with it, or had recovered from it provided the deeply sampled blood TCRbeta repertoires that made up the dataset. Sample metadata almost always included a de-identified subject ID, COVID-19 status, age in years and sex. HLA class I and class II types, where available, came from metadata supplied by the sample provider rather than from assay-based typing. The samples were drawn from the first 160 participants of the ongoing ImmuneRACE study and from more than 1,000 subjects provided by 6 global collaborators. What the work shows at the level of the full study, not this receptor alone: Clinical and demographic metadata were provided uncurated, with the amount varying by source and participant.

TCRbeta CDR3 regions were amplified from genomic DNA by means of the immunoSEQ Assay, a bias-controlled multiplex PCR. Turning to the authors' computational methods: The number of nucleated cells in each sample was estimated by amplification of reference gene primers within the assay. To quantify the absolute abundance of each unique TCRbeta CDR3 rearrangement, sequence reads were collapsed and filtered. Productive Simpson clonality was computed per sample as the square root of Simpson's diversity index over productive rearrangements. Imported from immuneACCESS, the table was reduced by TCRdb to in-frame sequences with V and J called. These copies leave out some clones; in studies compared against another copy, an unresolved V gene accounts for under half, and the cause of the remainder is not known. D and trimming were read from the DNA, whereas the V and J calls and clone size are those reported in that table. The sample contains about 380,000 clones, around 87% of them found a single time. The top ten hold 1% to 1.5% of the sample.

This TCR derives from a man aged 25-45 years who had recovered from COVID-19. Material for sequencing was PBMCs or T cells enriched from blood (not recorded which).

The nucleotide sequence reads as follows: TGTGCCAGCAGCGCTTTTACTAGCAACTACGAGCAGTACTTC. Protein translation: CASSAFTSNYEQYF. The chain was built from TRBV11-2 and TRBJ2-7; TRBD2 could be the D gene, as 6 bases match. Sequences SGHAT (CDR1) and FQNNGV (CDR2) are obtained from the germline V gene. Cut back by 5 bases and 3 bases, the V and J ends lie 14 bases apart. The CDR3 runs 14 amino acids, cysteine and phenylalanine included. Solely the CDR3 DNA is kept, with 42 bases framed from the first base.